A single sample gave rise to the 2 T cell receptor beta chains below, sequenced in a study of blood T cell repertoires in COVID-19. Some clones are missing from TCRdb's copy, which holds only in-frame ones; the method was immunoSEQ multiplex PCR. Among roughly 160,000 clones listed, more than 90% were seen once. The sequenced material came from peripheral blood. Receptors were obtained from a man aged 50-59 years with acute or convalescent COVID-19.

This rearrangement joins TRBV6-5 to TRBJ1-6, with D possibly being TRBD1 (5 bases). V was pared by 7 bases and J by 8 bases, with 15 bases between. CDR3 length: 14 amino acids. Germline V gene data show CDR1 as MNHEY and CDR2 as SVGAGI. In DNA form, the CDR3 reads TGTGCCAGCATCAGGGCAGGGAGGTATTCACCCCTCCACTTT. Amino acid sequence: CASIRAGRYSPLHF.

This rearrangement joins TRBV7-6 to TRBJ1-3; a possible D gene is TRBD1 (6 bases). The CDR3 length is 16 residues. V lost 5 bases to trimming and J lost 0 bases, with 14 bases between them. Per germline, CDR1 SGHVS and CDR2 FNYEAQ. CDR3 sequence reads: CASSTGGGLSGNTIYF. Written as DNA, the CDR3 is TGTGCCAGCAGCACGGGCGGGGGGCTCTCTGGAAACACCATATATTTT.